This entry lists 21 T cell receptor beta chains sequenced from one sample in a study of blood T cell repertoires in COVID-19. The data were produced by immunoSEQ multiplex PCR, yet TCRdb's version contains in-frame clones alone and is incomplete. The sample consists of some 180,000 clones, approximately 88% of them appearing once. The sequenced material came from peripheral blood. The receptor source for this set is a woman between 35 and 50 years old with COVID-19, enrolled during active disease.

About this clone: Other DNA sequences in this sample translate to the same CDR3. The chain joins TRBV19 to TRBJ1-1; D is unresolved. The CDR3 runs 13 residues. The germline V and J ends were trimmed by 1 base and 2 bases, with 5 bases remaining between them. CDR1 LNHDA and CDR2 SQIVND come from the germline V gene (reference sequence). This CDR3 reads CASSIGRNTEAFF. The CDR3 DNA reads TGTGCCAGTAGTATAGGGAGAAACACTGAAGCTTTCTTT.

The chain joins TRBV19 to TRBJ2-1; 7 positions match TRBD2. The CDR3 has 13 amino acids. Looked up from germline, CDR1 is LNHDA and CDR2 is SQIVND (reference sequence). After removal of 3 bases from V and 7 bases from J, the junction contained 3 bases not matched to a gene. Written as DNA, the CDR3 is TGTGCCAGTAGTATGGGGACTACAAATGAGCAGTTCTTC. Translation: CASSMGTTNEQFF.

The V call is TRBV7-6, the J call TRBJ2-1; 7 bases are a match to TRBD2. Germline CDR1 is SGHVS and CDR2 is FNYEAQ. The CDR3 spans 13 residues. The V and J ends lost 1 base and 10 bases, in that order; junction bases with no gene match: 4. The CDR3 loop is CASSLVGGGEQFF. The CDR3 nucleotides are TGTGCCAGCAGCTTAGTTGGCGGGGGAGAGCAGTTCTTC.

This chain connects TRBV19 to TRBJ1-1, with TRBD1 matching over 7 bases. Trimming removed 6 bases from V and 3 bases from J; junction bases left unmatched: 4. Germline assignment: CDR1 LNHDA and CDR2 SQIVND (reference sequence). The CDR3 totals 13 residues. In nucleotides, the CDR3 is TGTGCCAGTAGCAGACAGGGAGACACTGAAGCTTTCTTT. Residues: CASSRQGDTEAFF.

The sample holds a few counts of this clone. The rearrangement joins TRBV7-9 to TRBJ2-1; D is uncertain. The V gene's germline CDR1 is SEHNR and CDR2 FQNEAQ (reference sequence). V lost 6 bases and J lost 0, with 6 bases in between. This CDR3 has 13 amino acids. The CDR3 loop reads CASSESSYNEQFF. The CDR3 DNA is TGTGCCAGCAGTGAGAGCTCCTACAATGAGCAGTTCTTC.

V and J are TRBV18 and TRBJ2-1; 13 bases are shared with TRBD2. Germline loops: CDR1 KGHSH, CDR2 LQKENI. There are 16 residues in the CDR3. V lost 2 bases to trimming and J lost 3 bases; unmatched junction nucleotides: 1. The CDR3 spells CASSPGTSGIYNEQFF. The CDR3 DNA sequence: TGTGCCAGCTCACCAGGGACTAGCGGGATCTACAATGAGCAGTTCTTC. The variable domain in full, with the rest retrieved from reference TRBV18 and TRBJ2-1, is NAGVMQNPRHLVRRRGQEARLRCSPMKGHSHVYWYRQLPEEGLKFMVYLQKENIIDESGMPKERFSAEFPKEGPSILRIQQVVRGDSAAYFCASSPGTSGIYNEQFFGPGTRLTVL.

The rearrangement joins TRBV6-5 to TRBJ2-1; 7 bases line up with TRBD2. CDR3 length equals 14 residues. V gave up 2 bases and J gave up 7 bases; unmatched junction bases: 5. Germline V gene sequence: CDR1 MNHEY, CDR2 SVGAGI. This CDR3 is CASSYEPSGNEQFF. CDR3 in DNA: TGTGCCAGCAGTTACGAGCCTAGCGGTAATGAGCAGTTCTTC.

The rearrangement joins TRBV2 to TRBJ2-3, with 8 bases that match TRBD2. After removal of 7 bases from V and 2 bases from J, the junction contained 11 bases not matched to a gene. CDR3 length equals 16 residues. The germline V gene has CDR1 SNHLY and CDR2 FYNNEI. CDR3 nucleotides: TGTGCCAGCACTCCCAGGAGCGGGGGTGACACAGATACGCAGTATTTT. This encodes CASTPRSGGDTDTQYF. Looking up the rest from reference TRBV2 and TRBJ2-3 gives the full variable domain: EPEVTQTPSHQVTQMGQEVILRCVPISNHLYFYWYRQILGQKVEFLVSFYNNEISEKSEIFDDQFSVERPDGSNFTLKIRSTKLEDSAMYFCASTPRSGGDTDTQYFGPGTRLTVL.

V gene TRBV7-2 combines with J gene TRBJ2-1; TRBD2 matches 7 bases. Germline V gene sequence: CDR1 SGHTA, CDR2 FQGNSA. The CDR3 covers 16 residues. Germline trimming cut 0 bases from V and 7 bases from J; bases unmatched to any gene: 9. This chain's CDR3 is CASSLAAGVGRNEQFF. DNA of the CDR3: TGTGCCAGCAGCTTAGCGGCGGGAGTAGGAAGGAATGAGCAGTTCTTC.

V and J are TRBV6-2 or TRBV6-3 and TRBJ1-2; TRBD1 aligns across 12 bases. Per germline, CDR1 MNHEY and CDR2 SVGEGT. CDR3 size: 16 residues. V gave up 2 bases and J gave up 4 bases; unmatched junction bases: 5. Here the CDR3 DNA reads TGTGCCAGCAGTTACGCCGGGACAGGGGGCGCCTATGGCTACACCTTC. Its protein is CASSYAGTGGAYGYTF.

The chain carries TRBV27 and TRBJ2-1, with unresolved D. With 3 bases removed from V and 8 bases from J, the gap between germline ends came to 8 bases. The germline V gene has CDR1 MNHEY and CDR2 SMNVEV (reference sequence). The CDR3 consists of 12 residues. This CDR3 reads CASSFGGYEQFF. In DNA form, the CDR3 reads TGTGCCAGCAGTTTTGGCGGCTATGAGCAGTTCTTC.

V usage is TRBV3-1 (or the pseudogene TRBV3-2) and J usage is TRBJ1-2, with D perhaps TRBD1 (6 bases). Germline CDR1 reads LGHDT; CDR2 reads YNNKEL (reference sequence). There are 15 residues in the CDR3. V lost 3 bases, J lost 4 bases, and 15 bases lay in between. Here the CDR3 reads CASSQTNRVGYGYTF. The CDR3 region has the DNA TGTGCCAGCAGCCAGACCAACAGGGTCGGCTATGGCTACACCTTC.

V gene TRBV9 combines with J gene TRBJ1-5; 11 bases agree with TRBD1. Germline CDR1 and CDR2: SGDLS and YYNGEE. Germline trimming cut 6 bases from V and 6 bases from J; bases unmatched to any gene: 8. This CDR3 is 15 amino acids long. The CDR3 nucleotides read TGTGCCAGCACCCCCGGACAGGGGGCGGGTCAGCCCCAGCATTTT. Its translation is CASTPGQGAGQPQHF.

The chain employs TRBV5-1 and TRBJ1-5, with D uncertain. This CDR3 has 15 residues. With 4 bases removed from V and 4 bases from J, the gap between germline ends came to 15 bases. Germline CDR1 reads SGHRS; CDR2 reads YFSETQ. The CDR3 DNA reads as TGCGCCAGCAGCGGAGGAAAAACAGCTAATCAGCCCCAGCATTTT. Encoded protein: CASSGGKTANQPQHF.

The genes are TRBV29-1 and TRBJ1-2, with 9 bases that match TRBD1. V shed 7 bases, J shed 6 bases, and the junction held 9 bases outside the gene matches. Germline loops: CDR1 SQVTM, CDR2 ANQGSEA. CDR3 length: 13 residues. The DNA for the CDR3 is TGCAGCGCCCAAACAGGGGGCGGGGATGGCTACACCTTC. This translates into CSAQTGGGDGYTF.

The CDR3 reads CASSQARQPNTEAFF. The CDR3 coding sequence is TGTGCCAGCAGCCAAGCCCGACAGCCGAACACTGAAGCTTTCTTT. The chain combines TRBV3-1 (or the pseudogene TRBV3-2) with TRBJ1-1, with D maybe TRBD1 (5 bases). V lost 1 base and J 1 base, leaving 10 bases between the germline ends. This CDR3 is built from 15 residues. CDR1 and CDR2 (germline): LGHDT, YNNKEL (reference sequence).

The CDR3 protein is CASSGRNSYNSPLHF. The CDR3 coding sequence is TGTGCCAGCAGTGGCAGGAACTCCTATAATTCACCCCTCCACTTT. The V gene is TRBV25-1, the J gene TRBJ1-6, with D hard to call. The V end was cut by 4 bases, the J end by 0 bases, with 7 bases between. Germline loops: CDR1 MGHDK, CDR2 SYGVNS. This CDR3 comprises 15 residues.

The rearrangement links TRBV6-4 to TRBJ2-7; no reliable D call. The CDR3 length is 13 residues. Germline lookup yields CDR1 MRHNA and CDR2 SNTAGT. Trimming stripped 2 bases from V and 2 bases from J, with 7 bases between. CDR3 nucleotide sequence: TGTGCCAGCAGTGACGGGCCAGCCTACGAGCAGTACTTC. It encodes CASSDGPAYEQYF.

V usage is TRBV27 and J usage is TRBJ1-2; D call uncertain. Germline lookup yields CDR1 MNHEY and CDR2 SMNVEV (reference sequence). Trimming removed 4 bases from V and 4 bases from J, with 7 bases in between. The CDR3 is 12 residues long. The CDR3 DNA reads as TGTGCCAGCAGTTCCGGTCCCTATGGCTACACCTTC. Translated, it gives CASSSGPYGYTF.

This chain links TRBV2 with TRBJ2-5, with D maybe TRBD2 (6 bases). The CDR3 has 20 amino acids. V gave up 9 bases and J gave up 4 bases, with 36 bases separating them. CDR1 is SNHLY and CDR2 is FYNNEI in the germline V gene. CDR3: CASRLRSDSLARGGGETQYF. CDR3 in DNA: TGTGCCAGTCGGCTTCGGAGCGATTCGTTGGCCCGTGGGGGAGGAGAGACCCAGTACTTC.

This chain uses TRBV4-1 with TRBJ2-1, with 7 bases fitting TRBD2. V lost 3 bases, J lost 4 bases, and 12 bases stayed unmatched. From germline, CDR1 is MGHRA and CDR2 YSYEKL. CDR3 length: 17 amino acids. This CDR3 is CASSQAKSGKIYNEQFF. The CDR3 DNA is TGCGCCAGCAGCCAGGCAAAAAGCGGGAAAATATACAATGAGCAGTTCTTC.